This entry describes one TCR beta chain. The authors' processing: By means of reference gene primer amplification, nucleated cell counts were estimated. Assay used: immunoSEQ multiplex PCR; TCRdb lists only in-frame clones, some missing. V and J calls and clone size are given by that table; D and trimming were obtained from the DNA. The sample lists a few hundred thousand clones, approximately 85% occurring once. CDR1 is SQVTM, CDR2 ANQGSEA, per germline. CDR3 size: 16 residues. V lost 2 bases and J 3 bases, leaving 19 bases between the germline ends. This specimen belongs to a study of blood T cell repertoires in COVID-19. At the level of the study: Researchers got acute and convalescent COVID-19 samples from the United States, Italy and Spain. From T cells, B-cell-depleted T cells, or PBMCs came the material, which was cDNA or gDNA.

The clonotype originates from a woman aged 50 to 60 with acute or convalescent COVID-19. The chain combines TRBV29-1 with TRBJ1-1, with a tentative D call TRBD1 (6 bases). Sequenced sample: peripheral blood. The CDR3 here is CSVESRHRVGDTEAFF. The CDR3 DNA is TGCAGCGTTGAATCACGGCACAGGGTGGGGGACACTGAAGCTTTCTTT.